This T cell receptor (beta chain) appears in the sequencing data of a study of cytomegalovirus exposure and HLA in healthy donors. With 4 bases clipped from V and 1 base from J, the junction kept 12 bases outside the gene matches. CDR3 length: 17 amino acids. CDR1 is SGDLS, CDR2 YYNGEE, per germline. PCR amplification relied on 60 Vbeta primers (plus 13 Jbeta primers). Produced via immunoSEQ multiplex PCR; TCRdb's table is partial and in-frame only. Reported are roughly 77,000 clones; the ten largest clones contain roughly 4.8%. The rearrangement joins TRBV9 to TRBJ2-5, with 8 bases identical to TRBD1. Sequencing was done on a sample of PBMCs. This TCR was sampled from a man under 40 in good health and CMV-seronegative. The CDR3: CASSSGGEVGPQETQYF. The CDR3 DNA follows: TGTGCCAGCAGCTCAGGGGGCGAGGTTGGGCCCCAAGAGACCCAGTACTTC.